Below, one T cell receptor (beta chain) is given with its context. Its antigen is not known. Germline trimming cut 3 bases from V and 1 base from J; bases unmatched to any gene: 11. The CDR3 has 17 amino acids. Germline CDR1 is KGHSH and CDR2 is LQKENI. Treatment specified: 15 to 20 received Ad26.COV2.S at low or high dose, single or two shots; about 5 received placebo; per-sample allocation not given. Specimen acquisition occurred on day 63 following the initial vaccine or placebo injection. The method was immunoSEQ multiplex PCR; TCRdb's version includes in-frame clones alone and lacks a portion of them. The sample yields 380,000 or so clones, roughly 90% seen once. This sample was included in a study of Ad26.COV2.S vaccination and SARS-CoV-2 variants. Notes on the study in general: Reported post-vaccination CD8+ and CD4+ T cell responses to spike showed substantial breadth.

The chain joins TRBV18 to TRBJ1-1, with TRBD1 identical over 7 bases. The input for sequencing was peripheral blood, taken in a trial of Ad26.COV2.S vaccine versus placebo. The TCR comes from a person between 18 and 59 years old who received the Ad26.COV2.S COVID-19 vaccine or a placebo. The CDR3 is CASSPPPGTAGNTEAFF. CDR3 bases: TGTGCCAGCTCACCTCCGCCGGGGACAGCCGGGAACACTGAAGCTTTCTTT.